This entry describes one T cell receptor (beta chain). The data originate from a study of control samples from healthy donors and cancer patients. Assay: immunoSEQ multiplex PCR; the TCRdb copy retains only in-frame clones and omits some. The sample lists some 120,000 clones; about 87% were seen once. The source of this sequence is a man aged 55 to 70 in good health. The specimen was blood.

In DNA form, the CDR3 reads TGTGCCAGCAGTGCGGGACAGGACCGCCCTAACTATGGCTACACCTTC. Protein sequence: CASSAGQDRPNYGYTF. V and J are TRBV6-1 and TRBJ1-2; 8 nucleotides align to TRBD1. Germline CDR1 is MNHNS and CDR2 is SASEGT. The CDR3 covers 16 residues. Trimming removed 4 bases from V and 0 bases from J; junction bases left unmatched: 7.